These T cell receptor beta chains were read from a single sample in a study of CD8 T cells in Susac syndrome. From the immunoSEQ multiplex PCR reads, TCRdb called clonotypes with MiXCR, one entry per CDR3 protein. This sample yields around 300,000 distinct CDR3 sequences, of which about 89% are seen a single time; around 0.18% belongs to the top ten. Sequencing was performed on CD8+ T cells from PBMCs. The receptors were gathered from a human donor with multiple sclerosis. CDR3s include the opening cysteine and the closing phenylalanine or tryptophan. The D gene is left open where the match is weak. Not every row has a clone size; where given, it reads once, few, many or a size class.

- TRBJ1-1 TRBV27 TRBD1 15 CASSLSVRGYTEAFF TGTGCCAGCAGTTTATCGGTCAGGGGGTACACTGAAGCTTTCTTT
- TRBJ1-2 TRBV27 - 15 CASSLSWAVNYGYTF TGTGCCAGCAGTTTATCGTGGGCTGTTAACTATGGCTACACCTTC
- TRBJ2-3 TRBV6-5 - 13 CASSYRPTDTQYF TGTGCCAGCAGTTACCGACCCACAGATACGCAGTATTTT
- TRBJ2-2 TRBV14 - 17 CASSQEGPTTNTGELFF TGTGCCAGCAGCCAAGAGGGGCCTACTACGAACACCGGGGAGCTGTTTTTT
- TRBJ2-1 TRBV5-6 TRBD2 16 CASSLPREGGHNEQFF TGTGCCAGCAGCTTGCCCCGGGAGGGGGGGCACAATGAGCAGTTCTTC
- TRBJ1-1 TRBV19 - 15 CASSIGTEGATEAFF TGTGCCAGTAGTATAGGAACAGAGGGTGCCACTGAAGCTTTCTTT
- TRBJ1-2 TRBV6-5 - 15 CASSTQGGHGYGYTF TGTGCCAGCAGTACTCAGGGAGGCCATGGCTATGGCTACACCTTC
few TRBJ2-3 TRBV20-1 - 11 CSAPGTDTQYF TGCAGTGCACCTGGCACAGATACGCAGTATTTT
- TRBJ1-2 TRBV12-3/TRBV12-4 - 12 CASSEVKGGYTF TGTGCCAGCAGTGAAGTCAAAGGCGGCTACACCTTC
- TRBJ2-1 TRBV9 TRBD2 18 CASSVGLAGPPGYNEQFF TGTGCCAGCAGCGTAGGGCTAGCGGGCCCCCCGGGATACAATGAGCAGTTCTTC
- TRBJ2-5 TRBV12-3/TRBV12-4 TRBD1 15 CASTSMDRGMRTQYF TGTGCCAGCACCTCGATGGACAGGGGAATGAGGACCCAGTACTTC
- TRBJ2-7 TRBV4-1 TRBD1 16 CASSQSPGQGGYEQYF TGCGCCAGCAGCCAATCTCCGGGACAGGGTGGATACGAGCAGTACTTC
- TRBJ2-5 TRBV29-1 - 11 CSVADKGTQYF TGCAGCGTTGCTGACAAAGGGACCCAGTACTTC
once TRBJ2-5 TRBV9 - 15 CASSVAGVDVETQYF TGTGCCAGCAGCGTAGCGGGGGTAGATGTGGAGACCCAGTACTTC
- TRBJ1-1 TRBV12-3/TRBV12-4 - 13 CASSTPGITEAFF TGTGCCAGCAGTACCCCGGGAATCACTGAAGCTTTCTTT
- TRBJ1-6 TRBV7-9 - 11 CASSLDWTLHF TGTGCCAGCAGCTTAGATTGGACCCTCCACTTT
- TRBJ2-7 TRBV19 - 15 CASSIGGGLTYEQYF TGTGCCAGTAGTATCGGCGGCGGCCTTACCTACGAGCAGTACTTC
- TRBJ2-1 TRBV4-3 TRBD1 16 CASSQDRAGGQNEQFF TGCGCCAGCAGCCAAGATAGGGCAGGGGGACAGAATGAGCAGTTCTTC
- TRBJ1-5 TRBV7-9 - 14 CASSFDWGNQPQHF TGTGCCAGCAGCTTTGATTGGGGAAATCAGCCCCAGCATTTT
- TRBJ2-7 TRBV27 TRBD2 19 CASSSSPGLAGGISYEQYF TGTGCCAGCAGTTCTAGCCCCGGACTAGCGGGGGGGATCAGCTACGAGCAGTACTTC
- TRBJ1-2 TRBV12-3/TRBV12-4 - 15 CASSLVSVENYGYTF TGTGCCAGCAGTTTGGTATCGGTCGAGAACTATGGCTACACCTTC
- TRBJ2-3 TRBV5-6 - 11 CASSLDSTQYF TGTGCCAGCAGCTTGGATAGCACGCAGTATTTT
- TRBJ2-1 TRBV20-1 - 13 CSATPRSRNEQFF TGCAGTGCTACTCCCCGCAGCAGGAATGAGCAGTTCTTC
- TRBJ2-3 TRBV20-1 TRBD2 15 CSAQLAGPVGDTQYF TGCAGTGCTCAACTAGCGGGACCGGTCGGGGATACGCAGTATTTT
- TRBJ2-7 TRBV4-1 - 13 CASSPGGESEQYF TGCGCCAGCAGCCCCGGCGGGGAAAGCGAGCAGTACTTC
- TRBJ1-4 TRBV5-6 - 13 CASSWRGTEKLFF TGTGCCAGCAGCTGGAGGGGAACGGAAAAACTGTTTTTT
- TRBJ1-1 TRBV7-9 - 13 CASSPQTYTEAFF TGTGCCAGCAGCCCCCAAACCTACACTGAAGCTTTCTTT
- TRBJ2-4 TRBV9 - 13 CASSSRLENIQYF TGTGCCAGCAGCTCTCGACTGGAAAACATTCAGTACTTC
- TRBJ1-2 TRBV29-1 - 12 CSVEGGLYGYTF TGCAGCGTTGAGGGAGGACTCTATGGCTACACCTTC
once TRBJ2-7 TRBV27 - 15 CASSSLSPGVGEQYF TGTGCCAGCAGTTCCCTTTCGCCCGGAGTGGGTGAGCAGTACTTC
- TRBJ2-2 TRBV6-2/TRBV6-3 TRBD2 17 CASSLDGREVDTGELFF TGTGCCAGCAGCCTCGACGGGAGGGAGGTAGACACCGGGGAGCTGTTTTTT
once TRBJ2-5 TRBV6-4 - 15 CASSQRAGSVETQYF TGTGCCAGCAGCCAGCGGGCCGGCTCGGTAGAGACCCAGTACTTC
- TRBJ2-1 TRBV27 TRBD2 16 CASNVRAGDSYNEQFF TGTGCCAGCAACGTCCGGGCGGGAGACTCCTACAATGAGCAGTTCTTC
- TRBJ1-4 TRBV12-3/TRBV12-4 - 14 CASSFTGGNEKLFF TGTGCCAGCAGTTTTACCGGGGGCAATGAAAAACTGTTTTTT
once TRBJ2-3 TRBV15 - 16 CATSRDGSPSTDTQYF TGTGCCACCAGCAGAGACGGCAGCCCTAGCACAGATACGCAGTATTTT
- TRBJ2-5 TRBV6-2/TRBV6-3 - 13 CASRREIVETQYF TGTGCCAGCAGGAGGGAAATCGTGGAGACCCAGTACTTC
- TRBJ1-6 TRBV13 - 16 CASSLPALRGNSPLHF TGTGCCAGCAGCTTGCCGGCCTTGCGGGGGAATTCACCCCTCCACTTT
- TRBJ1-5 TRBV7-9 - 13 CASIIVAGQPQHF TGTGCCAGCATCATTGTTGCGGGTCAGCCCCAGCATTTT
- TRBJ2-7 TRBV20-1 TRBD2 14 CSARVAGGSGEQYF TGCAGTGCTAGAGTGGCGGGAGGGTCTGGCGAGCAGTACTTC
- TRBJ2-3 TRBV7-8 - 13 CASSPQITDTQYF TGTGCCAGCAGCCCCCAGATCACAGATACGCAGTATTTT
- TRBJ2-5 TRBV5-1 - 15 CASSLEYGKFETQYF TGCGCCAGCAGCTTGGAGTACGGGAAGTTTGAGACCCAGTACTTC
- TRBJ2-1 TRBV9 TRBD1 15 CASSVVGQGANEQFF TGTGCCAGCAGCGTAGTCGGACAGGGTGCCAATGAGCAGTTCTTC
- TRBJ2-7 TRBV28 - 16 CASSVIGASIFYEQYF TGTGCCAGCAGCGTAATTGGGGCCTCTATCTTCTACGAGCAGTACTTC
- TRBJ2-4 TRBV29-1 - 15 CSVLGGLYAKNIQYF TGCAGCGTTTTAGGGGGTCTCTATGCCAAAAACATTCAGTACTTC
- TRBJ1-5 TRBV7-9 - 13 CASSGGSNQPQHF TGTGCCAGCTCTGGGGGTAGCAATCAGCCCCAGCATTTT
- TRBJ2-3 TRBV5-1 TRBD2 16 CASSLRLAGRTDTQYF TGCGCCAGCAGCTTACGACTAGCGGGACGCACAGATACGCAGTATTTT
- TRBJ2-3 TRBV27 - 14 CASSLSMSGDTQYF TGTGCCAGCAGTTTATCGATGTCAGGGGATACGCAGTATTTT
few TRBJ2-7 TRBV28 - 13 CASTLVGGHEQYF TGTGCCAGCACCCTAGTGGGCGGCCACGAGCAGTACTTC
- TRBJ1-2 TRBV4-1 - 15 CASSQEEGQNYGYTF TGCGCCAGCAGCCAAGAGGAGGGACAAAACTATGGCTACACCTTC
- TRBJ1-5 TRBV27 - 12 CASSDNNQPQHF TGTGCCAGCAGTGATAACAATCAGCCCCAGCATTTT
- TRBJ1-1 TRBV4-2 - 13 CASSHQRAYEAFF TGTGCCAGCAGCCACCAAAGGGCATATGAAGCTTTCTTT
- TRBJ2-1 TRBV4-1 - 12 CASSQDTVEEVF TGCGCCAGCAGCCAAGATACGGTTGAGGAGGTCTTC
few TRBJ2-5 TRBV5-4 - 13 CASSPTVGETQYF TGTGCCAGCAGCCCGACCGTCGGGGAGACCCAGTACTTC
- TRBJ1-4 TRBV7-3 - 11 CASSLSKKLFF TGTGCCAGCAGCTTATCGAAAAAACTGTTTTTT
once TRBJ2-7 TRBV15 - 12 CATSRDQWEQYF TGTGCCACCAGCAGAGATCAGTGGGAGCAGTACTTC
- TRBJ2-5 TRBV7-2 - 13 CASSLLLGDTQYF TGTGCCAGCAGCTTACTTCTGGGCGATACCCAGTACTTC
- TRBJ2-5 TRBV27 - 14 CASSVLGRQETQYF TGTGCCAGCAGTGTCCTAGGGAGGCAAGAGACCCAGTACTTC
- TRBJ1-5 TRBV6-1 - 13 CASSWTGNQPQHF TGTGCCAGCAGTTGGACAGGCAATCAGCCCCAGCATTTT
once TRBJ2-5 TRBV25-1 - 14 CASSELGSKETQYF TGTGCCAGCAGTGAATTGGGCAGTAAAGAGACCCAGTACTTC
- TRBJ2-7 TRBV20-1 - 15 CSARAFSGASYEQYF TGCAGTGCTAGAGCCTTTAGCGGAGCGTCGTACGAGCAGTACTTC